One and the same sample provided the 14 T cell receptor beta chains below, sequenced in a study of shared clonotypes between healthy human individuals. The assay was immunoSEQ multiplex PCR, and TCRdb's table has in-frame clones only and misses some. The repertoire includes over a million clones, around 97% of them detected once, and approximately 1% sits in the top ten. The sample comprised naive CD4+ T cells sorted from blood. Subset specified: CD45RA+ positively selected. The receptors originated from a man aged 25-45 years in good health.

The chain carries TRBV29-1 and TRBJ2-1, with D perhaps matching TRBD1 or TRBD2 (5 bases each). With 3 bases removed from V and 6 bases from J, the gap between germline ends came to 12 bases. The CDR3 runs to 13 residues. Germline lookup yields CDR1 SQVTM and CDR2 ANQGSEA. In nucleotides, the CDR3 is TGCAGCGTTGAGGGGACGAGCCGCAATGAGCAGTTCTTC. Encoded protein: CSVEGTSRNEQFF.

This sequence joins TRBV28 and TRBJ1-1; D possibly corresponds to TRBD1 (6 bases). Per germline, CDR1 MDHEN and CDR2 SYDVKM. The CDR3 spans 15 residues. V lost 6 bases and J lost 1, with 15 bases in between. The CDR3 loop reads CASSQGGGGNTEAFF. CDR3 DNA: TGTGCCAGCAGCCAAGGGGGGGGAGGGAACACTGAAGCTTTCTTT.

V and J are TRBV11-2 and TRBJ2-1; tentative D call: TRBD2 (6 bases). CDR1 SGHAT and CDR2 FQNNGV come from the germline V gene. Trimming pared 3 bases from V and 7 bases from J, leaving 16 bases between. This CDR3 has 15 residues. The CDR3 loop is CASSLKDYFRNEQFF. DNA for the CDR3: TGTGCCAGCAGCTTGAAGGACTACTTCAGGAATGAGCAGTTCTTC.

This sequence joins TRBV9 and TRBJ2-3, with a weak D call TRBD2 (5 bases). Germline values: CDR1 SGDLS, CDR2 YYNGEE. Trimming took 4 bases from V and 8 from J, leaving 23 bases between them. The CDR3 runs 16 residues. The CDR3 nucleotides read TGTGCCAGCAGCACCGGGTCCGGTACATTGAGCGGTACGCAGTATTTT. This codes for CASSTGSGTLSGTQYF.

The genes are TRBV7-9 and TRBJ1-1; 7 bases match TRBD1. CDR3 length: 14 residues. Trimming removed 6 bases from V and 1 base from J; junction bases left unmatched: 5. Germline values: CDR1 SEHNR, CDR2 FQNEAQ (reference sequence). The CDR3 DNA follows: TGTGCCAGCAGTCAACAGGGGACGAACACTGAAGCTTTCTTT. Its protein product is CASSQQGTNTEAFF.

The V call is TRBV4-1, the J call TRBJ2-5; D is undetermined. Trimming took off 6 bases at V and 1 base at J, with 15 bases between the two ends. Looked up from germline, CDR1 is MGHRA and CDR2 is YSYEKL. The CDR3 is made up of 15 amino acids. CDR3 nucleotides: TGCGCCAGCAGTCAGATAGCTACCTCCCAAGAGACCCAGTACTTC. Its protein product is CASSQIATSQETQYF.

J is TRBJ1-5 and V is TRBV9; possibly TRBD1 for D (6 bases). V shed 4 bases and J shed 4 bases, with 9 bases lying between them. The germline gives CDR1 SGDLS, CDR2 YYNGEE. This CDR3 has 13 amino acids. The CDR3: CASSPTGNQPQHF. The DNA of the CDR3 is TGTGCCAGCAGCCCGACAGGAAATCAGCCCCAGCATTTT.

This clone was found once. CDR3 in amino acids: CASSLFGDEQYF. In nucleotides, the CDR3 is TGTGCCAGCAGTTTATTCGGGGACGAGCAGTACTTC. V and J are TRBV28 and TRBJ2-7; TRBD2 might be the D (5 bases). Germline V gene data show CDR1 as MDHEN and CDR2 as SYDVKM. Trimming removed 1 base at V and 5 bases at J, with 6 bases between. This CDR3 spans 12 amino acids.

J is TRBJ1-4 and V is TRBV7-9; TRBD1 aligns across 8 bases. Germline V lookup: CDR1 SEHNR, CDR2 FQNEAQ (reference sequence). V lost 2 bases and J lost 7; bases outside the gene matches: 6. This CDR3 is 15 amino acids long. CDR3 bases: TGTGCCAGCAGCTTAATAGGACAGGGAGGTGAAAAACTGTTTTTT. Translated, it gives CASSLIGQGGEKLFF.

V and J are TRBV6-5 and TRBJ2-5; TRBD1 might be the D (6 bases). V was clipped by 2 bases and J by 5 bases, with 9 bases between them. CDR1 MNHEY and CDR2 SVGAGI come from the germline V gene. This CDR3 has 13 residues. The CDR3 protein is CASSYGQGETQYF. In DNA, the CDR3 is TGTGCCAGCAGTTACGGGCAGGGGGAGACCCAGTACTTC.

The chain employs TRBV4-1 and TRBJ2-7; D not resolved. V was trimmed by 2 bases and J by 6 bases, leaving 11 bases between them. This CDR3 region has 13 residues. CDR1 and CDR2 (germline): MGHRA, YSYEKL. This chain's CDR3 is CASSQRFSVEQYF. CDR3 DNA: TGCGCCAGCAGCCAAAGGTTTAGTGTCGAGCAGTACTTC.

J is TRBJ1-1 and V is TRBV2; possibly TRBD1 for D (5 bases). The germline CDR1 and CDR2 sequences are SNHLY and FYNNEI. Trimming pared 8 bases from V and 3 bases from J, leaving 16 bases between. The CDR3 loop spans 14 amino acids. The CDR3 reads CASATGAGDTEAFF. The CDR3 coding sequence is TGTGCCAGCGCAACAGGAGCGGGGGACACTGAAGCTTTCTTT.

This CDR3 reads CASSPPGIAGGGNEQFF. The CDR3 DNA reads as TGTGCCAGCTCACCCCCGGGAATAGCGGGAGGAGGGAATGAGCAGTTCTTC. The chain combines TRBV18 with TRBJ2-1; TRBD2 aligns across 10 bases. This CDR3 has 17 residues. The V segment lost 3 bases and the J segment 7 bases; nucleotides outside the gene matches: 12. Per the germline V gene, CDR1 is KGHSH and CDR2 is LQKENI.

The chain links TRBV6-6 to TRBJ2-7; TRBD1 aligns across 7 bases. Germline CDR1 is MNHNY and CDR2 is SVGAGI (reference sequence). CDR3 length equals 14 residues. V was pared by 9 bases and J by 3 bases, with 11 bases of the junction left unmatched. The CDR3 DNA reads as TGTGCCAGTACCGGGACAGAGGTACTCTACGAGCAGTACTTC. Its protein product is CASTGTEVLYEQYF.